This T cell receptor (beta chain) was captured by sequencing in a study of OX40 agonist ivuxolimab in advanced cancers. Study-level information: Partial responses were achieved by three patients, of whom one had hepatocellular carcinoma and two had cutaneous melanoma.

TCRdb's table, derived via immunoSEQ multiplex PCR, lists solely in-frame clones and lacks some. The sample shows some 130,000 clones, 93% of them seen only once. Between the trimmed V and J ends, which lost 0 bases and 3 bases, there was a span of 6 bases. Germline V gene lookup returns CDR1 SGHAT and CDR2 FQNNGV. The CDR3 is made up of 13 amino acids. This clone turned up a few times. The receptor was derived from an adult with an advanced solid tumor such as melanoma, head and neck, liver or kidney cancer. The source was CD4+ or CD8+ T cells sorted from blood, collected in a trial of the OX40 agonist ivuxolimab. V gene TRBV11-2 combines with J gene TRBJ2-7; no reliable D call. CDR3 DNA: TGTGCCAGCAGCTTAGAACCGCTCTACGAGCAGTACTTC. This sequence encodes CASSLEPLYEQYF.